The 12 T cell receptor beta chains below were found in one sample sequenced in a study of blood T cell repertoires in COVID-19. Repertoires were generated with immunoSEQ multiplex PCR, while TCRdb's copy carries only in-frame clones and drops some. Among approximately 200,000 clones, around 83% were seen once, and the ten largest hold roughly 2.9%. The sample comprised peripheral blood. The receptors shown here come from a woman aged 25 to 45 with active or convalescent COVID-19.

This clone has just a few counts. CDR3 nucleotide sequence: TGTGCCAGCAGGCGCAGGGATTCGGTCACTGAAGCTTTCTTT. This translates into CASRRRDSVTEAFF. V usage is TRBV3-1 (or the pseudogene TRBV3-2) and J usage is TRBJ1-1, with D perhaps matching TRBD1 (5 bases). V lost 6 bases and J 4 bases, leaving 15 bases between the germline ends. The CDR3 totals 14 residues. CDR1 is LGHDT and CDR2 is YNNKEL in the germline V gene (reference sequence).

This chain uses TRBV2 with TRBJ1-1; TRBD1 agrees at 8 bases. CDR3 length equals 14 residues. Germline CDR1 SNHLY, CDR2 FYNNEI. Trimming at V came to 5 bases and at J to 6 bases, leaving 8 bases not matched to a gene. Written as DNA, the CDR3 is TGTGCCAGCAGTAACAGGGGGGTTTTGGCTGAAGCTTTCTTT. This sequence encodes CASSNRGVLAEAFF.

The chain uses TRBV5-1 and TRBJ2-5, with 8 bases aligning to TRBD2. The V and J ends lost 5 bases and 5 bases, in that order; junction bases with no gene match: 8. The CDR3 is 14 residues long. Per germline, CDR1 SGHRS and CDR2 YFSETQ. The CDR3 DNA reads TGCGCCAGCAGTGAAGCGGGAGTGGATGAGACCCAGTACTTC. The encoded protein is CASSEAGVDETQYF.

The count of this clone is one. Other DNA sequences in this specimen translate into the identical CDR3. This chain uses TRBV5-4 with TRBJ1-1; D is ambiguous. V was pared by 0 bases and J by 5 bases, with 8 bases between. Germline values: CDR1 SGHNT, CDR2 YYREEE (reference sequence). The CDR3 contains 13 residues. The CDR3: CASSLGGITEAFF. The CDR3 DNA sequence: TGTGCCAGCAGCTTGGGAGGGATAACTGAAGCTTTCTTT.

CDR3 sequence reads: CASSPHGQGNTGELFF. CDR3 nucleotide sequence: TGTGCCAGCAGCCCCCACGGACAGGGGAACACCGGGGAGCTGTTTTTT. This chain joins TRBV11-3 and TRBJ2-2, with TRBD1 matching over 8 bases. Trimming took 5 bases from V and 1 from J; bases not matched to a gene: 6. From germline, CDR1 is SGHNT and CDR2 YENEEA. This CDR3 is built from 16 residues.

The V call is TRBV15, the J call TRBJ1-1, with D maybe TRBD1 (5 bases). The germline CDR1 and CDR2 sequences are LNHNV and YYDKDF (reference sequence). Trimming removed 3 bases from V and 2 bases from J, with 13 bases in between. The CDR3 is 15 amino acids. The CDR3: CATSSTFGHNTEAFF. The CDR3 DNA reads as TGTGCCACCAGCAGCACCTTCGGACATAACACTGAAGCTTTCTTT.

The V gene is TRBV6-5, the J gene TRBJ1-5; TRBD1 aligns across 8 bases. The CDR3 length is 15 residues. Germline V gene data show CDR1 as MNHEY and CDR2 as SVGAGI. After removal of 6 bases from V and 4 bases from J, the junction contained 8 bases not matched to a gene. The CDR3 DNA sequence: TGTGCCAGCAGGCCCGACAGGGGAGAGAATCAGCCCCAGCATTTT. Translation gives CASRPDRGENQPQHF.

The V call is TRBV28, the J call TRBJ1-1, with unresolved D. Germline V gene data show CDR1 as MDHEN and CDR2 as SYDVKM. The V end lost 2 bases, the J end lost 0 bases, and 7 bases lay between the germline ends. The CDR3 spans 14 residues. CDR3 sequence (DNA): TGTGCCAGCAGTTTAGTAGCAGTGAACACTGAAGCTTTCTTT. It translates to CASSLVAVNTEAFF.

The CDR3 sequence: CASSQGVGEQGFF. CDR3 DNA sequence: TGCGCCAGCAGCCAAGGAGTGGGCGAACAAGGTTTCTTT. The rearrangement uses TRBV4-1 and TRBJ1-1; D is uncertain. The CDR3 totals 13 residues. From germline, CDR1 is MGHRA and CDR2 YSYEKL. The V gene lost 1 base and the J gene lost 13 bases, with 16 bases spanning the gap.

This chain uses TRBV30 with TRBJ1-6, with 7 positions matching TRBD1. The germline CDR1 and CDR2 sequences are GTSNPN and SVGIG (reference sequence). V was pared by 4 bases and J by 10 bases, with 10 bases of the junction left unmatched. There are 14 residues in the CDR3. CDR3 bases: TGTGCCTGGACCGAAAACAGGGGAGGCTCACCCCTCCACTTT. This codes for CAWTENRGGSPLHF.

This clone was seen a handful of times. The chain carries TRBV28 and TRBJ2-1; tentatively, D is TRBD1 (5 bases). Germline V gene sequence: CDR1 MDHEN, CDR2 SYDVKM. The CDR3 sequence is 14 residues long. The V and J ends lost 6 bases and 0 bases respectively, with 9 bases between them. The CDR3: CASRGPSSYNEQFF. CDR3 in DNA: TGTGCCAGCAGGGGGCCGAGCTCCTACAATGAGCAGTTCTTC.

The chain has TRBV5-1 and TRBJ2-1; tentative D call: TRBD2 (6 bases). Germline lookup yields CDR1 SGHRS and CDR2 YFSETQ. The CDR3 length is 13 residues. Trimming shortened V by 4 bases and J by 6 bases, and 11 bases separated the two germline ends. For the CDR3, the DNA is TGCGCCAGCAGCGCACCAGCGGGCAATGAGCAGTTCTTC. Translation gives CASSAPAGNEQFF.